This record concerns one T cell receptor beta chain sequence. These data originate in a study of blood T cell repertoires in COVID-19. Overall study context: Sources were T cells, B-cell-depleted T cells, or PBMCs; the material itself was cDNA or gDNA.

Germline V CDR1 and CDR2: ENHRY, SYGVKD. Trimming stripped 0 bases from V and 12 bases from J, with 11 bases between. The CDR3 extends over 12 amino acids. Sequencing used immunoSEQ multiplex PCR; TCRdb keeps in-frame clones, though not all of them. This table holds approximately 210,000 clones, around nine tenths found once. This chain joins TRBV10-3 and TRBJ1-2; D not resolved. Source material: peripheral blood. The TCR originated in a woman in her thirties or forties with acute or convalescent COVID-19. The CDR3 reads CAISESDGRHTF. The DNA for the CDR3 is TGTGCCATCAGTGAGTCAGATGGCAGGCACACCTTC.